This TCR beta chain was sequenced during a study of T cell repertoires in cytomegalovirus infection. Study information: Public TCR beta signatures marked donors with CMV infection and the matching HLA.

TCRdb ran MiXCR on the reads and lists one entry per CDR3 protein. The sample records about 460,000 distinct CDR3 sequences, approximately 10% being singletons. Comments on this clonotype: Its antigen is as yet unknown. Germline is not matched at one junction end, which may reflect a read error.

The CDR3 contains 17 residues. Germline lookup yields CDR1 DFQATT and CDR2 SNEGSKA (reference sequence). Findings and limits, study-wide: It was HLA-C-restricted CMV-specific TCR beta clonotypes that dominated the response ex vivo.

The chain is built from TRBV20-1 and TRBJ2-7; 8 bases map to TRBD2. The sample comprised PBMCs. This clonotype was sampled from a human donor in good health (CMV status not recorded). Some clones in this sample may be carry-over from other donors' samples. The CDR3 spells CRARGGGAGGRSYEQYF. CDR3 bases: TGCAGGGCTAGAGGGGGGGGGGCGGGAGGTCGCTCCTACGAGCAGTACTTC.